This TCR beta chain was obtained from a study of cytomegalovirus exposure and HLA in healthy donors. Note on this clone: Its matching antigen is unknown.

This CDR3 comprises 14 residues. Germline assignment: CDR1 MNHNS and CDR2 SASEGT. Trimming removed 6 bases from V and 5 bases from J; junction bases left unmatched: 2. Primers for the PCR totalled 60 Vbeta and 13 Jbeta. Sequencing used immunoSEQ multiplex PCR; TCRdb keeps in-frame clones, though not all of them. The table includes around 110,000 clones, roughly 87% detected once. Study observations and caveats: V- and J-gene trimming of TCR beta was linked (in a later analysis) to a missense DCLRE1C variant. Earlier analysis looked at TCR beta V segments, and most were productive about 87% or about 30% of the time.

This chain joins TRBV6-1 and TRBJ2-5; TRBD2 agrees at 14 bases. The specimen sequenced was PBMCs. The origin of this receptor is a man aged 25 to 40 in good health and CMV-seropositive. The CDR3 loop is CASRGLAGGETQYF. The CDR3 bases are TGTGCCAGCAGAGGACTAGCGGGGGGTGAGACCCAGTACTTC.